The sequence of this T cell receptor (beta chain) was determined in a study of vaccination and CD4 T cells after COVID-19. Looking at the study overall: It was a median roughly 92 days after diagnosis, with a range of 35 to 161, that post-COVID samples were drawn. Post-vaccination samples were procured at a median of 72 days following dose two (range 14 to 241). In the control cultures, a CEFX pool, an HIV-1 Nef pool, or no peptide was supplied.

Sequenced with the Oncomine TCR Beta short-read assay was DNA taken from cultured CD4+ T cells. MiXCR was run by TCRdb on the PCR reads, yielding one entry per CDR3 protein. The sample carries about 12,000 distinct CDR3 sequences, around 48% recorded once. Indicated treatment: approximately nine-day PBMC culture with coronavirus spike peptide pools or control peptides (ViraFEST assay). Between the trimmed V and J ends, which lost 6 bases and 10 bases, there was a span of 16 bases. The CDR3 length is 14 residues. This clonotype appeared once. The antigen remains unidentified. V and J are TRBV12-3 or TRBV12-4 and TRBJ1-6; D may be TRBD1 (5 bases). The sequencing sample was made of CD4+ T cells from blood, cultured in vitro. The TCR was taken from a human donor who had recovered from COVID-19. The CDR3 region is CASSLDTRWSPLHF. CDR3 DNA sequence: TGTGCCAGCAGCTTGGACACCCGGTGGTCACCCCTCCACTTT.